This T cell receptor beta chain was observed in a study of persistence of HIV-infected CD4 T cells. The immunoSEQ assay was version 4, run in survey mode. Some clones are missing from TCRdb's copy, which holds only in-frame ones; the method was immunoSEQ multiplex PCR. The repertoire holds about 32,000 clones, approximately 70% seen once, with 1.4% in the top ten. Remarks on this clone: Its target is unknown.

Trimming took 8 bases from V and 5 from J, leaving 3 bases between them. Germline V gene lookup returns CDR1 MNHEY and CDR2 SVGAGI. The CDR3 extends over 10 amino acids. An overlapping HIV-1 Gag peptide pool stimulated these cells at roughly 1 ug/peptide/mL. Sorting selected CD4+ T cells upregulating both CD40 ligand and CD69. The sequence was obtained from an adult man with HIV who was CMV-seropositive. The source was CD4+ T cells sorted from PBMCs after roughly 20-hour stimulation, collected from a patient who received antiretroviral therapy. The V and J genes are TRBV6-5 and TRBJ2-2; no clear D gene. Here the CDR3 reads CASQTGELFF. The CDR3 bases are TGTGCCAGCCAAACCGGGGAGCTGTTTTTT.